The 14 T cell receptor beta chains given below trace back to one sample, sequenced in a study of Graves' ophthalmopathy and Graves' hyperthyroidism. TCR beta CDR3 regions were amplified from RNA transcripts. HTBI-primed first-round RT-PCR preceded second-round multiplex PCR. MiXCR, applied by TCRdb to the multiplex PCR reads, yields one record per CDR3 protein. The table has about 590,000 distinct CDR3 sequences, less than 40% seen once; the top ten hold about 4.2%. Sequencing input: peripheral blood or thyroid tissue (not recorded which). These receptors originate from an adult man with Graves' hyperthyroidism.

This chain links TRBV9 with TRBJ1-5; possible D gene TRBD1, 5 bases. From germline, CDR1 is SGDLS and CDR2 YYNGEE. Trimming took off 4 bases at V and 14 bases at J, with 16 bases between the two ends. The CDR3 totals 12 residues. The chain's CDR3 is CASSRGVAGEHF. CDR3 in DNA: TGTGCCAGCAGCCGGGGGGTAGCAGGCGAGCATTTT.

The CDR3 DNA follows: TGTGCCATCAGTGACGGGACTAGCGAATTGGTCGATGAGCAGTTCTTC. Amino acid sequence: CAISDGTSELVDEQFF. The V gene is TRBV10-3, the J gene TRBJ2-5, with 10 positions matching TRBD2. The better agreement between TRBJ2-1 and the DNA end casts doubt on the J call. Looked up from germline, CDR1 is ENHRY and CDR2 is SYGVKD. This CDR3 region has 16 residues.

In this sample, this clonotype turned up once. The V call is TRBV20-1, the J call TRBJ2-7, with 16 bases fitting TRBD2. Germline lookup yields CDR1 DFQATT and CDR2 SNEGSKA (reference sequence). Trimming took 3 bases from V and 3 from J; bases not matched to a gene: 2. This CDR3 is built from 15 residues. The CDR3 DNA reads as TGCAGTGCTAGGGGGACTAGCGGGAGGGTCTACGAGCAGTACTTC. Protein sequence: CSARGTSGRVYEQYF.

This clonotype was detected many times. The CDR3 loop reads CASSEVDRAVYEQYF. The CDR3 coding sequence is TGTGCCAGCAGTGAAGTGGACAGGGCGGTCTACGAGCAGTACTTC. This sequence joins TRBV6-5 and TRBJ2-7; 8 nucleotides align to TRBD1. Germline loops: CDR1 MNHEY, CDR2 SVGAGI. The CDR3 length is 15 residues. V lost 5 bases to trimming and J lost 3 bases; unmatched junction nucleotides: 9.

V usage is TRBV12-3 or TRBV12-4 and J usage is TRBJ2-7, with D unclear. The end of the DNA is better explained by TRBJ2-1, so the J call may be wrong. CDR3 length: 14 residues. The CDR3 sequence: CASSLVIGYNEQFF. The CDR3 bases are TGTGCCAGCAGTTTAGTAATCGGCTACAATGAGCAGTTCTTC.

This clonotype was seen many times. The rearrangement joins TRBV6-6 to TRBJ1-6, with D uncertain. This CDR3 is built from 14 residues. The germline gives CDR1 MNHNY, CDR2 SVGAGI (reference sequence). V lost 0 bases and J lost 6, with 6 bases in between. The DNA for the CDR3 is TGTGCCAGCAGTTACTCTAACCCTAATTCACCCCTCCACTTT. Residues: CASSYSNPNSPLHF.

The sample holds many counts of this clonotype. This chain joins TRBV7-9 and TRBJ2-7; a weak D match, TRBD2 (6 bases). Germline V CDR1 and CDR2: SEHNR, FQNEAQ (reference sequence). CDR3 length: 15 amino acids. V dropped 5 bases and J dropped 0 bases, with 14 bases sitting between them. The CDR3 here is CASSPAGRSSYEQYF. The CDR3 coding sequence is TGTGCCAGCAGCCCCGCGGGAAGGAGCTCCTACGAGCAGTACTTC.

This clonotype was seen more than once but under ten times. DNA for the CDR3: TGTGCCAGCAGCGGCGCGGTGAATAGCAATCAGCCCCAGCATTTT. As protein: CASSGAVNSNQPQHF. V and J are TRBV5-5 and TRBJ1-5; D is unresolved. This CDR3 contains 15 residues. The V end was cut by 4 bases, the J end by 0 bases, with 11 bases between. Germline V CDR1 and CDR2: SGHKS, YYEKEE (reference sequence).

This clonotype was seen ten or more times. V and J are TRBV28 and TRBJ2-7; the D gene could be TRBD1 or TRBD2 (5 bases each). Germline-derived CDR1 and CDR2 are MDHEN and SYDVKM. V lost 5 bases and J 4 bases, leaving 12 bases between the germline ends. The CDR3 totals 13 residues. The DNA for the CDR3 is TGTGCCAGCAGTCCCTGGGACGGATACGAGCAGTACTTC. Amino acid sequence: CASSPWDGYEQYF. Supplemented by reference TRBV28 and TRBJ2-7, the full variable domain reads DVKVTQSSRYLVKRTGEKVFLECVQDMDHENMFWYRQDPGLGLRLIYFSYDVKMKEKGDIPEGYSVSREKKERFSLILESASTNQTSMYLCASSPWDGYEQYFGPGTRLTVT.

The V gene is TRBV12-5, the J gene TRBJ1-1; the match to TRBD1 covers 7 bases. Germline V gene sequence: CDR1 LGHNT, CDR2 FRNRAP. Unmatched junction bases numbered 7, after V lost 3 bases and J lost 0 bases. The CDR3 has 16 amino acids. CDR3 region: CASGLKFRGVNTEAFF. CDR3 bases: TGTGCTAGTGGTTTAAAGTTCAGGGGGGTGAACACTGAAGCTTTCTTT. Filled out from reference TRBV12-5 and TRBJ1-1, the complete variable domain reads DARVTQTPRHKVTEMGQEVTMRCQPILGHNTVFWYRQTMMQGLELLAYFRNRAPLDDSGMPKDRFSAEMPDATLATLKIQPSEPRDSAVYFCASGLKFRGVNTEAFFGQGTRLTVV.

The chain employs TRBV11-1 and TRBJ2-7; perhaps TRBD1 as D (6 bases). Germline CDR1 is SGHAT and CDR2 is FQDESV (reference sequence). The CDR3 covers 15 residues. Trimming took 4 bases from V and 6 from J, leaving 19 bases between them. The CDR3 sequence: CASSSPGQTPREQYF. The CDR3 DNA is TGTGCCAGCAGCTCCCCTGGACAGACGCCTCGCGAGCAGTACTTC.

This clonotype was seen at least ten times. The rearrangement joins TRBV10-3 to TRBJ1-1, with D unclear. Germline CDR1 ENHRY, CDR2 SYGVKD. The length of the CDR3 is 13 residues. Trimming stripped 8 bases from V and 3 bases from J, with 13 bases between. The chain's CDR3 is CAIGDDMDTEAFF. CDR3 DNA: TGTGCCATCGGGGATGACATGGACACTGAAGCTTTCTTT.

At least ten counts were recorded for this clonotype. The CDR3 region is CSAADLGRTEAFF. The CDR3 DNA reads as TGCAGTGCTGCGGACCTTGGGCGGACTGAAGCTTTCTTT. V and J are TRBV20-1 and TRBJ1-1, with no clear D. This CDR3 spans 13 amino acids. V lost 5 bases and J lost 5, with 15 bases in between. From germline, CDR1 is DFQATT and CDR2 SNEGSKA (reference sequence).

This clonotype appeared many times. The CDR3 coding sequence is TGTGCCACCAGCAGAGATCTAGGGTACGGTCAGCCCCAGCATTTT. Translating it yields CATSRDLGYGQPQHF. The J gene is TRBJ1-5, the V gene TRBV15, with D uncertain. This CDR3 is 15 amino acids long. CDR1 is LNHNV, CDR2 YYDKDF, per germline (reference sequence). V was cut by 0 bases and J by 6 bases, with 12 bases left in between.